These T cell receptor beta chains were read from a single sample in a study of early T cells in non-severe SARS-CoV-2 infection. TCRdb independently ran MiXCR on the 5' RACE reads; one entry per CDR3 protein. This table holds 68,000 or so distinct CDR3 sequences, approximately 10% found once. Sample: whole blood. Source of these receptors: an adult who was a healthcare worker with PCR-confirmed SARS-CoV-2 infection or an uninfected control (not recorded which). Both conserved end residues are part of each CDR3. Fields, in order: V gene, clone size, J gene, D gene, CDR3 DNA, CDR3 protein. A D gene is named only where the DNA matches it firmly. The size of a clone is reported for some rows only, either as once, few or many, or as a class for expanded clones.

>TRBV10-3|-|TRBJ2-1|-
TGTGCCATCAGTGGGGCGACCAGCTCCTACAATGAGCAGTTCTTC
CAISGATSSYNEQFF
>TRBV29-1|few|TRBJ1-2|-
TGCAGCGTTGGAGGAGTGGCCGGACGTAACTATGGCTACACCTTC
CSVGGVAGRNYGYTF
>TRBV5-1|-|TRBJ2-5|-
TGCGCCAGCAGCCCGGATCGGGGCTTGGAGACCCAGTACTTC
CASSPDRGLETQYF
>TRBV11-2|-|TRBJ2-2|-
TGTGCCAGCGCTGGGGCGCCGAACACCGGGGAGCTGTTTTTT
CASAGAPNTGELFF
>TRBV28|-|TRBJ1-2|-
TGTGCCAGCAGGAGTAGTAACTATGGCTACACCTTC
CASRSSNYGYTF
>TRBV4-1|few|TRBJ1-2|-
TGCGCCAGCAGCCAAGAGTACAGGGATTATGGCTACACCTTC
CASSQEYRDYGYTF
>TRBV10-2|few|TRBJ2-2|TRBD2
TGCGCCAGCAGTTCTTTACTAGCGGGAGTAGTATCCGGGGAGCTGTTTTTT
CASSSLLAGVVSGELFF
>TRBV6-1|few|TRBJ2-3|-
TGTGCCACCTGGGGGGATACGCAGTATTTT
CATWGDTQYF
>TRBV28|few|TRBJ1-1|-
TGTGCCAGCAGGGATTTCGGGAGGTTGGCTGAAGCTTTCTTT
CASRDFGRLAEAFF
>TRBV6-1|-|TRBJ2-4|TRBD2
TGTGCCAGCAGTGAAGCTCCGGGAGGGTTGAAAAACATTCAGTACTTC
CASSEAPGGLKNIQYF
>TRBV5-6|few|TRBJ2-1|TRBD2
TGTGCCAGCAGCTTAGGGACTAGCGGACACAATGAGCAGTTCTTC
CASSLGTSGHNEQFF
>TRBV12-3/TRBV12-4|-|TRBJ2-7|-
TGTGCCAGCAGTTTAGCGAGGACAGTATACGAGCAGTACTTC
CASSLARTVYEQYF
>TRBV7-8|many|TRBJ2-1|TRBD1
TGTGCCAGCAGCCAACCGGGACAGGGGAACAATGAGCAGTTCTTC
CASSQPGQGNNEQFF
>TRBV18|few|TRBJ2-7|-
TGTGCCAGCTCACCAGAGTGGAGGGCCTACGAGCAGTACTTC
CASSPEWRAYEQYF
>TRBV7-9|-|TRBJ1-5|-
TGTGCCAGCAGCTTGGGCCCTCTCGAACCCCAGCATTTT
CASSLGPLEPQHF
>TRBV4-1|many|TRBJ2-3|TRBD2
TGCGCCAGCAGCCAGGCTAGCGGGAGTAGAGATACGCAGTATTTT
CASSQASGSRDTQYF
>TRBV12-3/TRBV12-4|few|TRBJ2-3|-
TGTGCCAGCAGTTTGATTCCAGATACGCAGTATTTT
CASSLIPDTQYF
>TRBV6-1|-|TRBJ1-2|-
TGTGCCAGCAGTGAACCGGGAATCTATGGCTACACCTTC
CASSEPGIYGYTF
>TRBV12-3/TRBV12-4|-|TRBJ1-2|TRBD1
TGTGCCAGCAGTTTCCGGACAGGGGGGCATGGCTACACCTTC
CASSFRTGGHGYTF
>TRBV28|-|TRBJ2-7|-
TGTGCCAGCAGTTTATTTCCTTCCTACGAGCAGTACTTC
CASSLFPSYEQYF
>TRBV18|-|TRBJ2-6|-
TGTGCCAGCTCAATCACTAGTACCGGGGCCAACGTCCTGACTTTC
CASSITSTGANVLTF
>TRBV20-1|-|TRBJ2-1|TRBD1
TGCAGTGCGGGAGAGGGGGCGGTCGATGAGCAGTTCTTC
CSAGEGAVDEQFF
>TRBV2|medium-sized|TRBJ2-1|TRBD2
TGTGCCAGCTACGCTAGCGGGGGCCGCGACAATGAGCAGTTCTTC
CASYASGGRDNEQFF
>TRBV20-1|few|TRBJ1-2|-
TGCAGTGCTAGTCGGCTCAACTATGGCTACACCTTC
CSASRLNYGYTF
>TRBV5-1|few|TRBJ1-1|-
TGCGCCAGCAGTCCACTCGCCCCCACTGAAGCTTTCTTT
CASSPLAPTEAFF
>TRBV28|-|TRBJ2-7|TRBD1
TGTGCCAGCAGCAGGGGACAGGGCGGCGAGCAGTACTTC
CASSRGQGGEQYF
>TRBV20-1|few|TRBJ1-1|-
TGCAGTGCTCGACTCTCGAACGCGAACACTGAAGCTTTCTTT
CSARLSNANTEAFF
>TRBV7-9|-|TRBJ2-7|TRBD1
TGTGCCAGCAGCAGGGGGGACAGGCCCTACGAGCAGTACTTC
CASSRGDRPYEQYF
>TRBV4-1|-|TRBJ2-7|-
TGCGCCAGCAGCCAAGAAGGCCCCTACGAGCAGTACTTC
CASSQEGPYEQYF
>TRBV4-1|few|TRBJ2-7|-
TGCGCCAGCAGCCAAGGAAATTTCGCTGGCGAGCAGTACTTC
CASSQGNFAGEQYF
>TRBV6-6|many|TRBJ2-6|-
TGTGCCAGCAGCCTTTATGGGGCCAACGTCCTGACTTTC
CASSLYGANVLTF
>TRBV20-1|many|TRBJ2-7|-
TGCAGTGCTAGAGCGCGGTTGGAAGGCTCCTACGAGCAGTACTTC
CSARARLEGSYEQYF
>TRBV12-3/TRBV12-4|few|TRBJ2-3|-
TGTGCCAGCAGTTTTATCAGGGGTACGCAGTATTTT
CASSFIRGTQYF
>TRBV20-1|-|TRBJ1-5|-
TGCAGTGCTAAACCGTCTGGTCAGTTTAGCAATCAGCCCCAGCATTTT
CSAKPSGQFSNQPQHF
>TRBV12-3/TRBV12-4|many|TRBJ1-5|-
TGTGCCAGCAGTTTAGCGGGGCGAGGCAATCAGCCCCAGCATTTT
CASSLAGRGNQPQHF
>TRBV12-3/TRBV12-4|few|TRBJ1-1|-
TGTGCCAGCAGCCCCACAGGGAACACTGAAGCTTTCTTT
CASSPTGNTEAFF
>TRBV11-2|-|TRBJ1-6|-
TGTGCCAGCAGCTTAGAACCAGGGAATTCACCCCTCCACTTT
CASSLEPGNSPLHF
>TRBV20-1|-|TRBJ2-6|-
TGCAGTGCTAAAGGGGCTCTCTCTGGGGCCAACGTCCTGACTTTC
CSAKGALSGANVLTF
>TRBV11-2|-|TRBJ2-2|TRBD2
TGTGCCAGCAGCCGGCGGGCTAGCGGGATTCAAGTGAACACCGGGGAGCTGTTTTTT
CASSRRASGIQVNTGELFF
>TRBV10-1|-|TRBJ2-1|-
TGCGCCAGCAGTGCGACAGGTATGGAGCAGTTCTTC
CASSATGMEQFF
>TRBV14|few|TRBJ2-3|-
TGTGCCAGCAGCCAAGAGGGAGCATACCCGACAGATACGCAGTATTTT
CASSQEGAYPTDTQYF
>TRBV2|many|TRBJ2-1|-
TGTGCCAGCAGTGACTTTTTGGTGCAGTTCTTC
CASSDFLVQFF